This record looks at one T cell receptor (beta chain) sequence and its context. The antigen is unknown. These data originate in a study of memory CD4+ T cells and cytomegalovirus serostatus. About the study: Healthy Belgian adult donors included under ten CMV-positive and 24 CMV-negative people.

Whole-study findings and limits: Of about 150 reported CMV TCRbeta sequences, roughly 70 were found in memory CD4+ repertoires. The CMV-associated TCR signature appears largely within the CD4+ memory repertoire. CMV serostatus prediction reached median AUC roughly 0.95, or 0.91 with US-trained model.

Profiled with immunoSEQ multiplex PCR; TCRdb holds only in-frame clones, not every one. There are about 92,000 clones in the sample; 80% occur only once, and less than 4.5% lies in the top ten. The CDR3 is 17 amino acids. Germline loops: CDR1 SGHRS, CDR2 YFSETQ. Trimming removed 0 bases at V and 4 bases at J, with 16 bases between. The sort gate was single viable CD3+CD4+CD8-CD45RO+ cells for memory CD4+ T cells. Material for sequencing was memory CD4+ T cells from blood. The V and J genes are TRBV5-1 and TRBJ2-2; D remains ambiguous. The TCR comes from an adult in good health and CMV-seropositive. The CDR3 here is CASSLAKDHWGTGELFF. The CDR3 DNA reads as TGCGCCAGCAGCTTGGCGAAGGACCATTGGGGCACCGGGGAGCTGTTTTTT.